This T cell receptor (beta chain) originates from a study of human T cells and chemical hapten exposure. Unfractionated whole blood yielded total RNA. The library attached unique molecular identifiers to individual cDNA molecules. Each CDR3 protein gets one entry after TCRdb re-called the 5' RACE reads with MiXCR. The sample lists around 80,000 distinct CDR3 sequences, approximately 16% seen once, with 6.8% in the top ten. The CDR3 loop spans 14 amino acids. Germline V gives CDR1 SNHLY, CDR2 FYNNEI. V lost 3 bases and J lost 0, with 8 bases in between. V is TRBV2 and J is TRBJ2-5; D unclear. This receptor was obtained from a female donor in good health. The CDR3 coding sequence is TGTGCCAGCAGTGAGGGCAGACACCAAGAGACCCAGTACTTC. This gives the protein CASSEGRHQETQYF.